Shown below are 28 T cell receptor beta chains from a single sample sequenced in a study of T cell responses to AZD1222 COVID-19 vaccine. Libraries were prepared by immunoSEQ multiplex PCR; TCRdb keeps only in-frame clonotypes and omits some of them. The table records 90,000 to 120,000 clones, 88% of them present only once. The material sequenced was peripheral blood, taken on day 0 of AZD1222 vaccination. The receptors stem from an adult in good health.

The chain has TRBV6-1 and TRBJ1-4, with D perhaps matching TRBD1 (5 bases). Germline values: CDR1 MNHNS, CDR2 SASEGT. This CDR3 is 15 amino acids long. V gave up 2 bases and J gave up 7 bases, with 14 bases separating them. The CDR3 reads CASSELKRGTEKLFF. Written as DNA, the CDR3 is TGTGCCAGCAGTGAATTAAAGAGGGGAACTGAAAAACTGTTTTTT.

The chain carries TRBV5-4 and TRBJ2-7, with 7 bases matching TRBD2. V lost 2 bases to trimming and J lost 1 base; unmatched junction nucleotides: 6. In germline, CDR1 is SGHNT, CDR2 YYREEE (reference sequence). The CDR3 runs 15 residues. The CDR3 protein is CASSFLPAGSYEQYF. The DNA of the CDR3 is TGTGCCAGCAGCTTCCTTCCAGCGGGGTCCTACGAGCAGTACTTC.

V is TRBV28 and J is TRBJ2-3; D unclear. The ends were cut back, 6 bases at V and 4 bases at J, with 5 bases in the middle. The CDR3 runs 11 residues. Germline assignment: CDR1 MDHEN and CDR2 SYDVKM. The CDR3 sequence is CASRAADTQYF. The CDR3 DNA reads TGTGCCAGCAGGGCAGCAGATACGCAGTATTTT.

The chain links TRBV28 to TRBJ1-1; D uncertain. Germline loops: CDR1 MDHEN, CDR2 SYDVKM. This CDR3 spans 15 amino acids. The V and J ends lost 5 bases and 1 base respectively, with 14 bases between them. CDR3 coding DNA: TGTGCCAGCAGTCACCCTTATGGGGAGAACACTGAAGCTTTCTTT. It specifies CASSHPYGENTEAFF.

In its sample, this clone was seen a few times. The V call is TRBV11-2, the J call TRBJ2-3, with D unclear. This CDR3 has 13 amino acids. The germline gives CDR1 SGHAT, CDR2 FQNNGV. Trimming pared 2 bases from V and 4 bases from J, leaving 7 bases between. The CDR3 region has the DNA TGTGCCAGCAGCTTAAATGCGGCAGATACGCAGTATTTT. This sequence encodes CASSLNAADTQYF.

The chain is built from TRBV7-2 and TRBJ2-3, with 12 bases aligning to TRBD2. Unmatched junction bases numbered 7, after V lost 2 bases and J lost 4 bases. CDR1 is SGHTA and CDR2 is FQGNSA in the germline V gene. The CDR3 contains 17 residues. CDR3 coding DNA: TGTGCCAGCAGCTTAAGACTAGCGGGGGCCCGGGCAGATACGCAGTATTTT. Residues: CASSLRLAGARADTQYF.

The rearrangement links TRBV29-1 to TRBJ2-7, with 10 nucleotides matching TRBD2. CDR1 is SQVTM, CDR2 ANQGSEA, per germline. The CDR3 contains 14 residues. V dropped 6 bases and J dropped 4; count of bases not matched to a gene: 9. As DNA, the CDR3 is TGCAGCGTAGGTAGAGCTAGCGGGAGTTACGAGCAGTACTTC. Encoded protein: CSVGRASGSYEQYF.

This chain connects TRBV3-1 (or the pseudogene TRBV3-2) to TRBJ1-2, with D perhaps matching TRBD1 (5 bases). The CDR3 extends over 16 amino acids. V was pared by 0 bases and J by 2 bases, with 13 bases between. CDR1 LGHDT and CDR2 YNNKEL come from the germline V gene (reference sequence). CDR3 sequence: CASSQDLKGRNYGYTF. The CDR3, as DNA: TGTGCCAGCAGCCAAGATCTTAAGGGGCGGAACTATGGCTACACCTTC.

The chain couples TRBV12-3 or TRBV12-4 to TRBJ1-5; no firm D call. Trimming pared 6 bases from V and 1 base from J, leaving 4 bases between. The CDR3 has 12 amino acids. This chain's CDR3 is CASRVSNQPQHF. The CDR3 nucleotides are TGTGCCAGCAGGGTGAGCAATCAGCCCCAGCATTTT.

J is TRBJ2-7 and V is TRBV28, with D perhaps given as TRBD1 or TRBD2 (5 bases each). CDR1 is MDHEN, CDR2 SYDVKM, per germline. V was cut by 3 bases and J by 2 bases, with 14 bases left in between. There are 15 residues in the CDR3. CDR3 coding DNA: TGTGCCAGCAGTTTGTTAATCCGAGGGGCCTACGAGCAGTACTTC. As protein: CASSLLIRGAYEQYF.

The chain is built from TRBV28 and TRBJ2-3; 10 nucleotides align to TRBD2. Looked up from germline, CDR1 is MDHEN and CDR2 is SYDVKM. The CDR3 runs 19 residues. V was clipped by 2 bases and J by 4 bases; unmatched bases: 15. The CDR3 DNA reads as TGTGCCAGCAGTTTACCCCCCCCTAGCGGGAGAGTGGGGCCAGATACGCAGTATTTT. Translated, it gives CASSLPPPSGRVGPDTQYF.

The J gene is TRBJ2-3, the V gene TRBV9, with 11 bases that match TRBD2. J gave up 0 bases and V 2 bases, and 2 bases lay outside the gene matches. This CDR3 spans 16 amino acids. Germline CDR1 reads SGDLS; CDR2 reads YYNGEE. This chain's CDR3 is CASSVGTSGSTDTQYF. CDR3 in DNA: TGTGCCAGCAGCGTTGGGACTAGCGGTAGCACAGATACGCAGTATTTT.

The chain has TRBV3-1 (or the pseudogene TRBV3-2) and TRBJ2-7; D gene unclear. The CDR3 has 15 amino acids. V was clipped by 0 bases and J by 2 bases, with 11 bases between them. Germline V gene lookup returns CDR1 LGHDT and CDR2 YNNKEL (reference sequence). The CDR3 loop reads CASSQDHHPAYEQYF. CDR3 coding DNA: TGTGCCAGCAGCCAAGATCACCACCCCGCCTACGAGCAGTACTTC.

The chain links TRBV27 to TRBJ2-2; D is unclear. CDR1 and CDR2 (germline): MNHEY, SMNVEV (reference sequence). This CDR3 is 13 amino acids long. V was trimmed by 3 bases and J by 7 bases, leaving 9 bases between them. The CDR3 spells CASSLSRVGELFF. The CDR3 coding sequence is TGTGCCAGCAGTTTGAGTAGGGTCGGGGAGCTGTTTTTT.

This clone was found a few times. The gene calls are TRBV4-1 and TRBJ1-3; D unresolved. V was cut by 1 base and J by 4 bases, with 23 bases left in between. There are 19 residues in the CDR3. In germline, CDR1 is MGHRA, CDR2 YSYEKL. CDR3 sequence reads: CASSQAMRPGLRRGNTIYF. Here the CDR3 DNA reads TGCGCCAGCAGCCAAGCTATGAGACCCGGACTCCGGAGGGGAAACACCATATATTTT.

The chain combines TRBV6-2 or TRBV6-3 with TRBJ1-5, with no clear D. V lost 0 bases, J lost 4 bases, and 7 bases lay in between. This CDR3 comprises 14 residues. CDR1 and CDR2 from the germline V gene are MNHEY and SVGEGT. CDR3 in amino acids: CASSYSNRNQPQHF. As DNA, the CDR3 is TGTGCCAGCAGTTACTCGAACCGTAATCAGCCCCAGCATTTT.

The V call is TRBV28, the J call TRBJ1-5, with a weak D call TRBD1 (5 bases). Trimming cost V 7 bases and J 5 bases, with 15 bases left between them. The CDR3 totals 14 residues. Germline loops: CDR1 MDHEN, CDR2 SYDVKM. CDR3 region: CASNPKWGDQPQHF. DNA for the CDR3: TGTGCCAGCAACCCTAAGTGGGGGGATCAGCCCCAGCATTTT.

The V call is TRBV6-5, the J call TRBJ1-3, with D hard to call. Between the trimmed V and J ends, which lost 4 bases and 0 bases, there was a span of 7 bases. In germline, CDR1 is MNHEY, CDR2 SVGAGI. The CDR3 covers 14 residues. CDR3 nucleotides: TGTGCCAGCAGTTCGACACACTCTGGAAACACCATATATTTT. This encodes CASSSTHSGNTIYF.

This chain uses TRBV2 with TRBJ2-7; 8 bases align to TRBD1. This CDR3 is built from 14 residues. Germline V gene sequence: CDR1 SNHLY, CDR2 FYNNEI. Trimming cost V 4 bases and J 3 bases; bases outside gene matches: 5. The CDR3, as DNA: TGTGCCAGCAGTGTCCGACAGGGGAACTACGAGCAGTACTTC. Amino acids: CASSVRQGNYEQYF.

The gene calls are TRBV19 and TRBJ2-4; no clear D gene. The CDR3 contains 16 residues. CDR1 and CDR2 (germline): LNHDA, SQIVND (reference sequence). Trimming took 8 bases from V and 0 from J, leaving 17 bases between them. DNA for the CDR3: TGTGCCAGTGGCTCACTCGGTCGGGCAGCCAAAAACATTCAGTACTTC. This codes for CASGSLGRAAKNIQYF. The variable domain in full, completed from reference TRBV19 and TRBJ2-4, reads DGGITQSPKYLFRKEGQNVTLSCEQNLNHDAMYWYRQDPGQGLRLIYYSQIVNDFQKGDIAEGYSVSREKKESFPLTVTSAQKNPTAFYLCASGSLGRAAKNIQYFGAGTRLSVL.

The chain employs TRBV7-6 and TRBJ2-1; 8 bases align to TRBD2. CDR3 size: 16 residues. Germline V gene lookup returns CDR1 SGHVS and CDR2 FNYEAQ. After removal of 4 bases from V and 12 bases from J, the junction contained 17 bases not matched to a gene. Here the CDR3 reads CASSSPVAGGFGGQFF. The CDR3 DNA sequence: TGTGCCAGCAGCTCCCCCGTGGCGGGGGGCTTTGGGGGGCAGTTCTTC.

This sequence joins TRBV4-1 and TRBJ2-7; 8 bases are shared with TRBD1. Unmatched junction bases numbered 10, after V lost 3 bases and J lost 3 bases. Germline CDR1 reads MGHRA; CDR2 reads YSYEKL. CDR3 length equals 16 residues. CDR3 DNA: TGCGCCAGCAGCCACGCTCCCGGACAGGGAGGCTACGAGCAGTACTTC. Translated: CASSHAPGQGGYEQYF.

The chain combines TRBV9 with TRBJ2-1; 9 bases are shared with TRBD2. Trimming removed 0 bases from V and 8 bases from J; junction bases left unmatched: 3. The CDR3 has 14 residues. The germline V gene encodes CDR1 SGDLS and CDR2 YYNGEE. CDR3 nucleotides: TGTGCCAGCAGCGTAGGGACTAGCGAGGATGAGCAGTTCTTC. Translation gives CASSVGTSEDEQFF.

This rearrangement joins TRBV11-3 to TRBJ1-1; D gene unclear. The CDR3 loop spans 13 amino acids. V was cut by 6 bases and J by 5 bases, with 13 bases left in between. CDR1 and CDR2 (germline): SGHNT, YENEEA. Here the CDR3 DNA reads TGTGCCAGCAGATGGAGGGAAGGGACTGAAGCTTTCTTT. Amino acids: CASRWREGTEAFF. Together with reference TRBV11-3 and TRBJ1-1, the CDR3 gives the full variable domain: EAGVVQSPRYKIIEKKQPVAFWCNPISGHNTLYWYLQNLGQGPELLIRYENEEAVDDSQLPKDRFSAERLKGVDSTLKIQPAELGDSAVYLCASRWREGTEAFFGQGTRLTVV.

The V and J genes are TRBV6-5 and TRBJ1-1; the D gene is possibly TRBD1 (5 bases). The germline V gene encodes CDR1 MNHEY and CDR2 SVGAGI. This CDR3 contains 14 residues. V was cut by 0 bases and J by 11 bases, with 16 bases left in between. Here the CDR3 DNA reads TGTGCCAGCAGTTACTCGTGGGGGGAGAGTGTCGCTTTCTTT. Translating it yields CASSYSWGESVAFF.

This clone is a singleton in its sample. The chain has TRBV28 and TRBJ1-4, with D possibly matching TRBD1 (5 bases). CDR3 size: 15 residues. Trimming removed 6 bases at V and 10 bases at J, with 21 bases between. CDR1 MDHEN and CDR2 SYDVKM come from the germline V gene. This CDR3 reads CASSPHGGGMGKLFF. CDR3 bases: TGTGCCAGCAGCCCACATGGGGGGGGTATGGGAAAACTGTTTTTT.

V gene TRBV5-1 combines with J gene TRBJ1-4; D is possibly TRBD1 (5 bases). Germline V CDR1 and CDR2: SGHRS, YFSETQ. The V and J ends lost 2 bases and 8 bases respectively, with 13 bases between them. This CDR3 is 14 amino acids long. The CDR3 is CASSFGGGEEKLFF. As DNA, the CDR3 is TGCGCCAGCAGCTTCGGGGGTGGAGAGGAAAAACTGTTTTTT. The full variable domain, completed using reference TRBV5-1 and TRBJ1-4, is KAGVTQTPRYLIKTRGQQVTLSCSPISGHRSVSWYQQTPGQGLQFLFEYFSETQRNKGNFPGRFSGRQFSNSRSEMNVSTLELGDSALYLCASSFGGGEEKLFFGSGTQLSVL.

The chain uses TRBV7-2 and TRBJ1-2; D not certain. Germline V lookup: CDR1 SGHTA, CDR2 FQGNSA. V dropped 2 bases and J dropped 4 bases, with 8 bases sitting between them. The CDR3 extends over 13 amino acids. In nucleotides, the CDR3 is TGTGCCAGCAGCTTAACTGGGAGCTATGGCTACACCTTC. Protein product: CASSLTGSYGYTF.